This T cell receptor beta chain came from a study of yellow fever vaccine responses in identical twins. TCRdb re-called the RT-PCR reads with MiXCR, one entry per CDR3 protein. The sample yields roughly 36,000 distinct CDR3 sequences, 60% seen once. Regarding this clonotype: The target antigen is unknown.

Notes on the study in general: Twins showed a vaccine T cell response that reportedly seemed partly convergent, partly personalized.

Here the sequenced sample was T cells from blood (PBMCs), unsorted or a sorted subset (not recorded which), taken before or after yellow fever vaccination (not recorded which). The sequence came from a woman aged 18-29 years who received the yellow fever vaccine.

This CDR3 reads CASSLGGWETQYF. The CDR3 nucleotides are TGTGCCAGCAGCTTAGGGGGCTGGGAGACCCAGTACTTC. The J gene is TRBJ2-5, the V gene TRBV11-1; a possible D gene is TRBD1 (5 bases). This CDR3 contains 13 residues. The germline gives CDR1 SGHAT, CDR2 FQDESV (reference sequence). Trimming removed 1 base at V and 5 bases at J, with 8 bases between.